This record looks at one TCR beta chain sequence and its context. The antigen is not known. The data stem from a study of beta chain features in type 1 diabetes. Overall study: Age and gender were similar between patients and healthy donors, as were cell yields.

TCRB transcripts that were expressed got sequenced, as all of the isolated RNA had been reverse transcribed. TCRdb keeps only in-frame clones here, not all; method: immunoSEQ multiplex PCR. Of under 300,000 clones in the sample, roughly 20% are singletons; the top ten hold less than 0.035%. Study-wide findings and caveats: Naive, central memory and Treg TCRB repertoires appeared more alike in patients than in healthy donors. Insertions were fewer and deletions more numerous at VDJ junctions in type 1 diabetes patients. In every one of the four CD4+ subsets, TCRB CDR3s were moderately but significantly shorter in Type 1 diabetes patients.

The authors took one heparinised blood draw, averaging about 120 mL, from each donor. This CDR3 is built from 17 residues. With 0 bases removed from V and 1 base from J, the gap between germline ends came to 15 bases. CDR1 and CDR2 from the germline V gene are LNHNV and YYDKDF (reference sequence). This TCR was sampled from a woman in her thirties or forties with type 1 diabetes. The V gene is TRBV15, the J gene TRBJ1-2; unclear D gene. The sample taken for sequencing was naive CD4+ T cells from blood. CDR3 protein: CATSRDTPERSNYGYTF. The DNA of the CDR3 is TGTGCCACCAGCAGAGATACTCCTGAGAGGAGTAACTATGGCTACACCTTC.